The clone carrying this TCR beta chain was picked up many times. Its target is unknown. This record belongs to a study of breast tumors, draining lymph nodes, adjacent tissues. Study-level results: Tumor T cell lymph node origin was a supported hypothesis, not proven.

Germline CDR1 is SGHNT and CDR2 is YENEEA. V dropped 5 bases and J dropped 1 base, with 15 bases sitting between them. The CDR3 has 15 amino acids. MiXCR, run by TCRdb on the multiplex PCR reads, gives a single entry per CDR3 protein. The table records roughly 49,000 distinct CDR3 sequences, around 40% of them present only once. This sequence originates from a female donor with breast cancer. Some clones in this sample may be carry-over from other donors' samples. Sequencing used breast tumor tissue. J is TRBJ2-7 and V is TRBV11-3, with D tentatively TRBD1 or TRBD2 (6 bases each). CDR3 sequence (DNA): TGTGCCAGCAGCGCGGGAAGGGGGTCGTCCTACGAGCAGTACTTC. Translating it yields CASSAGRGSSYEQYF.